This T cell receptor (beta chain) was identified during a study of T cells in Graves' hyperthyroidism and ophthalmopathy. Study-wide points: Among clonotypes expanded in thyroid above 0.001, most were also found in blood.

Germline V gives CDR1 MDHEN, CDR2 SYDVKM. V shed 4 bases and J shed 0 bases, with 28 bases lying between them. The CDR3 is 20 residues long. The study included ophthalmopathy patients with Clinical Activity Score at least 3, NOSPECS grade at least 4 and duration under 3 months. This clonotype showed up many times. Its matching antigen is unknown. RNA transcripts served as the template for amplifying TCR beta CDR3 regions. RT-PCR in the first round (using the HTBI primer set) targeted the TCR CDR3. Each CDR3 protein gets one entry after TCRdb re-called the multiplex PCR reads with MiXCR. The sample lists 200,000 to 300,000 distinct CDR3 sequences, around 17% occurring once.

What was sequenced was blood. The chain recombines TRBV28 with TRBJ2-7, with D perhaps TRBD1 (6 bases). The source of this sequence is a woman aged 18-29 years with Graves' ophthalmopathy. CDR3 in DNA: TGTGCCAGCAGTTCGGGGTTAGACTGGGGGCGCTTAAAATTCTCCTACGAGCAGTACTTC. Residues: CASSSGLDWGRLKFSYEQYF.